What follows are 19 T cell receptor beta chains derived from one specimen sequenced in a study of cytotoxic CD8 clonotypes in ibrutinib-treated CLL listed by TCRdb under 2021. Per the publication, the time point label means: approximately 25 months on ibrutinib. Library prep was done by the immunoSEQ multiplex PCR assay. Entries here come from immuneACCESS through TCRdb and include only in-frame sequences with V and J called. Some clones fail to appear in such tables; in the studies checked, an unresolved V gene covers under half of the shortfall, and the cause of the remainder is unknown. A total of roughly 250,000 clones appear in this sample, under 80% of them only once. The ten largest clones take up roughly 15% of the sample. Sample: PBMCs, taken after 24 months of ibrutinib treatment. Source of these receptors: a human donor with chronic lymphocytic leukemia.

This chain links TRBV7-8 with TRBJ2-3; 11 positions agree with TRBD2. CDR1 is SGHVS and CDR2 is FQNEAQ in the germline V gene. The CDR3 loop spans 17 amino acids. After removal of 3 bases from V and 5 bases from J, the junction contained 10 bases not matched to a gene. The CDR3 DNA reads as TGTGCCAGCAGCTTCGGGCCTAGCGGGAGGACGATAGATACGCAGTATTTT. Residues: CASSFGPSGRTIDTQYF.

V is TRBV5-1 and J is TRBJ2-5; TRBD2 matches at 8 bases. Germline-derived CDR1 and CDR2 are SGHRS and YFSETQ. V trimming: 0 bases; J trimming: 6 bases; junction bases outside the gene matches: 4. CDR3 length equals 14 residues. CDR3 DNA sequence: TGCGCCAGCAGCTTGGCGGGAGGGCGACAGACCCAGTACTTC. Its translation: CASSLAGGRQTQYF.

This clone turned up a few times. The CDR3 protein is CASSLAGDQFF. CDR3 in DNA: TGTGCCAGCAGTTTAGCGGGAGATCAGTTCTTC. The J gene is TRBJ2-1, the V gene TRBV27; TRBD2 agrees at 7 bases. CDR1 MNHEY and CDR2 SMNVEV come from the germline V gene (reference sequence). V lost 2 bases, J lost 13 bases, and 2 bases stayed unmatched. The length of the CDR3 is 11 residues.

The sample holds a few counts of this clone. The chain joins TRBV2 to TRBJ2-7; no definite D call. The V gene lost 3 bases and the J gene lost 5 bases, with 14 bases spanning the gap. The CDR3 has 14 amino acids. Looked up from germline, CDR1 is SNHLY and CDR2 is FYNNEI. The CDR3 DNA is TGTGCCAGCAGTGAGTACCCGCCCGTCGACGAGCAGTACTTC. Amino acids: CASSEYPPVDEQYF.

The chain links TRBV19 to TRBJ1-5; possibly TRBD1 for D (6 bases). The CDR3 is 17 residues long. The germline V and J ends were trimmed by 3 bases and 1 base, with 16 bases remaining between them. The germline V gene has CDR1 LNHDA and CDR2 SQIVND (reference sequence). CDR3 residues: CASSIIFVTGSNQPQHF. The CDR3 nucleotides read TGTGCCAGTAGTATTATTTTCGTGACAGGCAGCAATCAGCCCCAGCATTTT.

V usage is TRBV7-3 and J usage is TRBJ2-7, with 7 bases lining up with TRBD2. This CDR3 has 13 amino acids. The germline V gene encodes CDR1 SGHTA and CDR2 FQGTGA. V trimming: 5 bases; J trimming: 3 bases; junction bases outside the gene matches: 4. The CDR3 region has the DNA TGTGCCAGCAGCCCGGGGGAGGGCTACGAGCAGTACTTC. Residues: CASSPGEGYEQYF.

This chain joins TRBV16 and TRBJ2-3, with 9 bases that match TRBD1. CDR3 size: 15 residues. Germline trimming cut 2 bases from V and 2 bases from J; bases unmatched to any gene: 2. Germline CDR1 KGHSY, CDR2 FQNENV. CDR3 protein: CASSQGTGYTDTQYF. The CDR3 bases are TGTGCCAGCAGCCAAGGGACAGGGTACACAGATACGCAGTATTTT.

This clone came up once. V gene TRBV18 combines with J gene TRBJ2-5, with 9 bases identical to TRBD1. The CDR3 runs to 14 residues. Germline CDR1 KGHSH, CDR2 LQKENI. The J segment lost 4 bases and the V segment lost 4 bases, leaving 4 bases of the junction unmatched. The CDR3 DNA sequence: TGTGCCAGCTCACAGGACAGGGGAGCAGAGACCCAGTACTTC. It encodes CASSQDRGAETQYF.

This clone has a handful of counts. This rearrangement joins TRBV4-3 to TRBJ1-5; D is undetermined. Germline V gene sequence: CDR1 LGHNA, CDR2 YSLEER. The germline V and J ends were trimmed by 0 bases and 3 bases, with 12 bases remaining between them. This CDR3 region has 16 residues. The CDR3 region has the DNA TGCGCCAGCAGCCAAGACTCTCGGTTAAACAATCAGCCCCAGCATTTT. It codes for CASSQDSRLNNQPQHF.

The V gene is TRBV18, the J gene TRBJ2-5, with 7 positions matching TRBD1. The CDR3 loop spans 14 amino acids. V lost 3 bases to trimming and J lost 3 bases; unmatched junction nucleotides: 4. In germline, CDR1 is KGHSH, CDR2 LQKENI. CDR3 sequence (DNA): TGTGCCAGCTCACCTGCCGGGACAGAAGAGACCCAGTACTTC. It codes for CASSPAGTEETQYF.

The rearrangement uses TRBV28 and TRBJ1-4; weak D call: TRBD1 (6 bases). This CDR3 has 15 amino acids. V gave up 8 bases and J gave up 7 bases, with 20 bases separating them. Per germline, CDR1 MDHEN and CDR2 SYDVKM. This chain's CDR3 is CASYDIGGGGEKLFF. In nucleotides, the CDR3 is TGTGCCAGCTACGACATCGGCGGAGGGGGTGAAAAACTGTTTTTT.

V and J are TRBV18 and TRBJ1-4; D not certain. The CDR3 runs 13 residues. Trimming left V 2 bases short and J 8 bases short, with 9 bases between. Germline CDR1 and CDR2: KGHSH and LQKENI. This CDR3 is CASSPRTGEKLFF. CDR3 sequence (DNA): TGTGCCAGCTCACCAAGGACGGGGGAAAAACTGTTTTTT.

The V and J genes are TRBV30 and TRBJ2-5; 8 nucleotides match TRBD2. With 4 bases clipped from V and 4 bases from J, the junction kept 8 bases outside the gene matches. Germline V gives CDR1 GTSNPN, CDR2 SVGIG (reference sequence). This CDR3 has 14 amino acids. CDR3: CAWMSGLAGETQYF. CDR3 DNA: TGTGCCTGGATGTCAGGGCTAGCGGGAGAGACCCAGTACTTC.

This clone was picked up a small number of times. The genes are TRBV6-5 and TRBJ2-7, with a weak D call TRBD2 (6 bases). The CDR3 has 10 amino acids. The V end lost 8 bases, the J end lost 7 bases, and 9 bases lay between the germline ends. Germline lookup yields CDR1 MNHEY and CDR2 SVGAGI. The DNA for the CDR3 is TGTGCCAGCGGGAGGACTGAGCAGTACTTC. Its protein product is CASGRTEQYF.

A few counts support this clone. Here the CDR3 DNA reads TGCGCCAGCAGCTTGGGAGGGTCAGGCAATCAGCCCCAGCATTTT. Translating it yields CASSLGGSGNQPQHF. The genes are TRBV5-1 and TRBJ1-5; D call uncertain. V was pared by 0 bases and J by 2 bases, with 9 bases between. The length of the CDR3 is 15 residues. Germline CDR1 reads SGHRS; CDR2 reads YFSETQ.

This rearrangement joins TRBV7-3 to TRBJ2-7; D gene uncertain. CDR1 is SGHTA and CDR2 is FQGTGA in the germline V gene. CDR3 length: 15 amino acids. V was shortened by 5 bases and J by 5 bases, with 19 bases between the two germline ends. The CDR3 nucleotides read TGTGCCAGCAGCCCTACGGGCAATTTGGGCAACGAGCAGTACTTC. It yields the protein CASSPTGNLGNEQYF.

The CDR3 DNA reads TGCGCCAGCAGTGAGTTCGAGGGGTCGGAGCTGTTTTTT. It yields the protein CASSEFEGSELFF. V gene TRBV10-1 combines with J gene TRBJ2-2, with D perhaps given as TRBD1 or TRBD2 (5 bases each). Trimming took 1 base from V and 10 from J, leaving 10 bases between them. Germline assignment: CDR1 WNHNN and CDR2 SYGVQD (reference sequence). The CDR3 runs 13 residues.

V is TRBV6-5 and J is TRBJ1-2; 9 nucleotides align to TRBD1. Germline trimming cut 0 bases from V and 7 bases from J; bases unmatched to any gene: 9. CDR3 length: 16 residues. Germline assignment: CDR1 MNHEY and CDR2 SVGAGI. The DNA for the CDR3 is TGTGCCAGCAGTTACTCGATCGTACAGGGGGCCGGTGGCTACACCTTC. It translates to CASSYSIVQGAGGYTF.

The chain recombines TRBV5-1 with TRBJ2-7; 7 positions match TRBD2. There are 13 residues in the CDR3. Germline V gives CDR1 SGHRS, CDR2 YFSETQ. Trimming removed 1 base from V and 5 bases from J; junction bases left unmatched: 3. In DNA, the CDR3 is TGCGCCAGCAGCTTGAGCGGGATCAACGAGCAGTACTTC. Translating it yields CASSLSGINEQYF.